A single sample gave rise to the 2 T cell receptor beta chains below, sequenced in a study of blood T cell repertoires in COVID-19 (dated by TCRdb to the early 2020s). Preparation of the library involved the immunoSEQ multiplex PCR assay. Held by TCRdb, this immuneACCESS table contains in-frame sequences only and omits some clones. Under half of the omission traces to an unresolved V gene where checked; the cause of the rest is unknown. The table for this sample lists about 94,000 clones; 75% to 85% of them were counted only once. About 20% of the sample lies in the top ten. The material sequenced was peripheral blood. These receptors came from a human donor in a cohort sampled during active COVID-19.

V usage is TRBV28 and J usage is TRBJ1-5; D gene unclear. Trimming took off 6 bases at V and 5 bases at J, with 23 bases between the two ends. The length of the CDR3 is 17 residues. The germline V gene has CDR1 MDHEN and CDR2 SYDVKM. In DNA, the CDR3 is TGTGCCAGCAGGTGGGAGTTTACTTCTGGGGTCGATCAGCCCCAGCATTTT. Translation: CASRWEFTSGVDQPQHF.

This clone is medium-sized within its sample. The chain has TRBV12-3 or TRBV12-4 and TRBJ1-1; D remains ambiguous. CDR3 length equals 12 residues. V dropped 8 bases and J dropped 7 bases, with 14 bases sitting between them. The CDR3 DNA reads as TGTGCCAGCGGTGAGGGCGCGATTGAAGCTTTCTTT. Protein product: CASGEGAIEAFF.